The text below deals with one TCR beta chain. These data originate in a study of blood T cell repertoires in COVID-19. About the research overall: Acute and convalescent COVID-19 specimens originated in the United States, Italy and Spain. PBMCs, B-cell-depleted T cells, or T cells provided the cDNA or gDNA that made up the material.

Per the original data handling: By means of reference gene primer amplification, nucleated cell counts were estimated. The repertoire was sequenced with immunoSEQ multiplex PCR; TCRdb's copy has only in-frame clones and lacks some. V, J and clone size are taken as reported in that table, and D and trimming were inferred from the DNA itself. Of about 190,000 clones in the sample, roughly 88% were seen once. The germline CDR1 and CDR2 sequences are LNHDA and SQIVND (reference sequence). V shed 3 bases and J shed 4 bases, with 10 bases lying between them. The CDR3 has 13 amino acids. Sequenced input: PBMCs or T cells enriched from blood (not recorded which). This TCR came from a woman in her 30s who had recovered from COVID-19. The V and J genes are TRBV19 and TRBJ2-7, with D unresolved. CDR3 bases: TGTGCCAGTAGTATTACAATCAATTACGAGCAGTACTTC. It specifies CASSITINYEQYF.